The present TCR beta chain was sequenced within a study of neurological immune-mediated disorders. This clonotype was seen at least ten times. Its antigen is unknown. Study-wide findings and caveats: HTLV-1-associated myelopathy had the most TCR clonal expansion, whereas multiple sclerosis had the least (lower than in healthy controls).

5'RACE employing 10-nucleotide random UMIs yielded the cDNA. Every sequencing run produced over 190 million TCR-beta sequences that came from 15-18 subjects. TCRdb analysed the 5' RACE reads with MiXCR anew, one entry per CDR3 protein. The sample holds tens of thousands of distinct CDR3 sequences, 5.8% seen once. CDR3 length: 14 amino acids. The V and J ends lost 2 bases and 7 bases respectively, with 12 bases between them. The time point is: longitudinal time-point 2. PBMCs stored at -80 C, numbering 2 million, were the origin of the unsorted libraries. This TCR came from a woman aged 55-70 years with multiple sclerosis. Sequencing was performed on PBMCs. V usage is TRBV12-3 or TRBV12-4 and J usage is TRBJ2-1; possible D gene TRBD2, 5 bases. The CDR3 loop reads CASSLNPPGNEQFF. The CDR3, as DNA: TGTGCCAGCAGTTTAAACCCCCCGGGGAATGAGCAGTTCTTC.